This T cell receptor (beta chain) was captured by sequencing in a study of cytomegalovirus exposure and HLA in healthy donors. These donors counted as nominally healthy when sampled, but unrecorded immune exposures were likely. The germline V gene encodes CDR1 LGHNA and CDR2 YNFKEQ. The CDR3 loop spans 12 amino acids. Trimming cost V 0 bases and J 8 bases, with 7 bases left between them. PCR used 60 Vbeta primers and 13 Jbeta primers. Here immunoSEQ multiplex PCR was the method, and the copy in TCRdb shows in-frame clones only, minus some. The sample contains approximately 110,000 clones, 74% of which appear only once. This clone was observed a handful of times. Antigen unknown. General study points: A later examination showed that TCR association rates differed by HLA locus, with DRB1 most and HLA-C fewest. A likely sequencing artifact accounted for one observed cluster of highly shared sequence variants.

The origin of this receptor is a man in his fifties in good health and CMV-seropositive. Sequencing input: PBMCs. The chain carries TRBV4-2 and TRBJ1-2; D gene uncertain. CDR3 sequence: CASSQEGWGYTF. The CDR3 nucleotides read TGTGCCAGCAGCCAAGAGGGCTGGGGCTACACCTTC.